This T cell receptor (beta chain) appears in the sequencing data of a study of CD8 T cells in Susac syndrome. Random hexamers primed reverse transcription of roughly 0.5 to 1 ug RNA. With immunoSEQ multiplex PCR, TCR beta CDR3 was amplified across 54 Vbeta and 13 Jbeta. TCRdb recomputed calls from the immunoSEQ multiplex PCR reads with MiXCR, one row per CDR3 protein. The sample lists 120,000 to 150,000 distinct CDR3 sequences, 90% to 97% occurring once. The T cells that were sequenced for TCR beta were CD8+ and CD4+ cells from blood. TEMRA cells were enriched by FACS, and CD4+ and CD8+ T cells were negatively isolated. The CDR3 runs 14 residues. The germline CDR1 and CDR2 sequences are SQVTM and ANQGSEA. V gave up 7 bases and J gave up 2 bases; unmatched junction bases: 8.

The sequencing sample was made of CD4+ T cells from PBMCs. The rearrangement uses TRBV29-1 and TRBJ2-1, with 7 bases matching TRBD1. This clonotype was obtained from a human donor with Susac syndrome. CDR3 in amino acids: CSGLGGLPYNEQFF. In DNA, the CDR3 is TGCAGCGGCCTAGGGGGCCTTCCCTACAATGAGCAGTTCTTC.